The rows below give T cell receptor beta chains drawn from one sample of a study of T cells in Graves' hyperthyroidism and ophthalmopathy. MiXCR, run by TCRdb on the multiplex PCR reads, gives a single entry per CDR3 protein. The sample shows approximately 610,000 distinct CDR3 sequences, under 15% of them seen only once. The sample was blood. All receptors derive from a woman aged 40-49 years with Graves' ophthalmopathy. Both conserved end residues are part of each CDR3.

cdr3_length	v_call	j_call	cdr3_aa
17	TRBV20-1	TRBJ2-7	CSARDRLSGSFYYEQYF
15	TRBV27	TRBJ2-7	CASSLQATFSYEQYF
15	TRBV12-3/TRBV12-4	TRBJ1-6	CASSLSRDSNSPLHF
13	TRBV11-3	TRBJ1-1	CASSFDGWPEAFF
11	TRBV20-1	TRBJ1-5	CSARGDQPQHF
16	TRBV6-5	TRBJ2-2	CAISYLLAGNTGELFF
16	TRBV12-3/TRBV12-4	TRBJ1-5	CASSLGGFFSNQPQHF
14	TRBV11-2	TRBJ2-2	CASSLDLPTGELFF
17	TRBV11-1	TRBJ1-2	CASSPSVGGLSWNGYTF
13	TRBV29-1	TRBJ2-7	CSVVPASSYEQYF